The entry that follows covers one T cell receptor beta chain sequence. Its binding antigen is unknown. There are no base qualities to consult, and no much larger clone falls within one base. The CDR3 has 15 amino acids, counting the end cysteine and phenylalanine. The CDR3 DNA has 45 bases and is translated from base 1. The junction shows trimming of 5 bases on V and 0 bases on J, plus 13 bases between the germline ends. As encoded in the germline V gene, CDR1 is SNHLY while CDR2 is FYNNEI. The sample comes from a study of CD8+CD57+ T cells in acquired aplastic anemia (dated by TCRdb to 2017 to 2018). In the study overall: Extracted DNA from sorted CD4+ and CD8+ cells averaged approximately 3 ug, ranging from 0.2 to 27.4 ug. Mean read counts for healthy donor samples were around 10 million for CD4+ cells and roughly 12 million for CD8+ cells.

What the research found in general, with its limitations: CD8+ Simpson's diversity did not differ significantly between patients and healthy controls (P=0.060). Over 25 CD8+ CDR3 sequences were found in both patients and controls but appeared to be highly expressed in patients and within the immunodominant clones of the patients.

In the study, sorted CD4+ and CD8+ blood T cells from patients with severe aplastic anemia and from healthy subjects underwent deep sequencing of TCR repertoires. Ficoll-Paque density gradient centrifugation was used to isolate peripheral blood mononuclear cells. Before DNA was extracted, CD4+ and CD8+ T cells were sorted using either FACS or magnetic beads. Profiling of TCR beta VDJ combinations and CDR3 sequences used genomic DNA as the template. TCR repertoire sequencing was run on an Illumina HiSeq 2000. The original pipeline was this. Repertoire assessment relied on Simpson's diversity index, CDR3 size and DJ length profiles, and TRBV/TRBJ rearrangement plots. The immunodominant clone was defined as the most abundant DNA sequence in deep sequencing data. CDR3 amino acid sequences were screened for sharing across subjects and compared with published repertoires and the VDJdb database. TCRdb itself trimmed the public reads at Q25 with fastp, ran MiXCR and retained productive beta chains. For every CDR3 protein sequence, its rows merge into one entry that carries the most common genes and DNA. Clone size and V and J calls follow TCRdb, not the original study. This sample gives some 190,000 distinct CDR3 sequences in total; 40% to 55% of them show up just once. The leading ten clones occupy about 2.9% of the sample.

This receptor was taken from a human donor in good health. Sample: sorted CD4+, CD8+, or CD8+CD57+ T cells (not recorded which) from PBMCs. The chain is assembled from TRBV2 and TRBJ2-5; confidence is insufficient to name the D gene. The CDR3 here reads CASSRLVSDQETQYF. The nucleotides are TGTGCCAGCAGTCGATTAGTAAGCGACCAAGAGACCCAGTACTTC.